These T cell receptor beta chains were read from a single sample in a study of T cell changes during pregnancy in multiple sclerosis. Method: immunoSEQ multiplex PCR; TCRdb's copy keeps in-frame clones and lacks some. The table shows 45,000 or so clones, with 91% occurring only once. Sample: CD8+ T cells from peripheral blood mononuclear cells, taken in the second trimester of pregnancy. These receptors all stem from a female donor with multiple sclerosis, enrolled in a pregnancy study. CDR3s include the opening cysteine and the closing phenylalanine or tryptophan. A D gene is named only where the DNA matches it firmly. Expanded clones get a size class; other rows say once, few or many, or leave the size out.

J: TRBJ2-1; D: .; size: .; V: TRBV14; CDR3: CASSQGMGLYNEQFF; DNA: TGTGCCAGCAGCCAAGGAATGGGGCTTTACAATGAGCAGTTCTTC
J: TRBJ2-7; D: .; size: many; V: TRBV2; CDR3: CASSEDSGNYEQYF; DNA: TGTGCCAGCAGTGAGGACTCTGGTAACTACGAGCAGTACTTC
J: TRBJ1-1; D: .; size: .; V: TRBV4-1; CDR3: CASSPRDISLNTEAFF; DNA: TGCGCCAGCAGCCCCCGGGACATTAGTCTCAACACTGAAGCTTTCTTT
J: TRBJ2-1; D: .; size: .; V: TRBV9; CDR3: CASSDRSRGYNEQFF; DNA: TGTGCCAGCAGCGATCGCAGCCGAGGATACAATGAGCAGTTCTTC
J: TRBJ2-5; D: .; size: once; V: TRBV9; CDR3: CASSVGSGHKKETQYF; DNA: TGTGCCAGCAGCGTAGGGAGTGGACATAAAAAAGAGACCCAGTACTTC
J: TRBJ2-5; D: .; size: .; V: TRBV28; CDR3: CASSLQGRQQETQYF; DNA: TGTGCCAGCAGTTTACAGGGTCGGCAACAAGAGACCCAGTACTTC
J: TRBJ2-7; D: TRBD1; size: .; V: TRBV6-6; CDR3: CASSLGTASYEQYF; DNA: TGTGCCAGCAGCCTGGGGACAGCTTCCTACGAGCAGTACTTC
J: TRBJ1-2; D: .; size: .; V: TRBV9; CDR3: CASSVGGRGFGYTF; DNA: TGTGCCAGCAGCGTAGGGGGCAGGGGATTTGGCTACACCTTC
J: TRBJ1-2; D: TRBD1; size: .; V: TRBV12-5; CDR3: CASDHNTGVYGYTF; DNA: TGTGCTAGTGACCACAATACAGGGGTCTATGGCTACACCTTC
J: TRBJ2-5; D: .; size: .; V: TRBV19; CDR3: CASSIRYQETQYF; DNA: TGTGCCAGTAGTATCAGGTACCAAGAGACCCAGTACTTC
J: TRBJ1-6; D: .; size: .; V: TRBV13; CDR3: CASSLGAGRGNSPLHF; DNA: TGTGCCAGCAGCTTAGGCGCCGGGAGGGGTAATTCACCCCTCCACTTT
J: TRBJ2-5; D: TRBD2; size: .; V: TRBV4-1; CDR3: CASSFPTSGESETQYF; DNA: TGCGCCAGCAGCTTCCCGACTAGCGGGGAGTCAGAGACCCAGTACTTC
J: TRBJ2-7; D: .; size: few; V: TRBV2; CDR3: CASRGGGARNEQYF; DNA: TGTGCCAGCCGGGGTGGAGGGGCTAGGAACGAGCAGTACTTC
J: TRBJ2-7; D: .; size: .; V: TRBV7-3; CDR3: CASSSQQVTEQYF; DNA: TGTGCCAGCAGCTCACAACAGGTCACCGAGCAGTACTTC
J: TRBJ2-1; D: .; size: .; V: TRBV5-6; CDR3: CASSLGANEQFF; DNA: TGTGCCAGCAGCTTGGGAGCGAATGAGCAGTTCTTC
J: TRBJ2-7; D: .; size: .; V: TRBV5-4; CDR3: CASSLTGNLYEQYF; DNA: TGTGCCAGCAGCTTGACCGGGAATTTGTACGAGCAGTACTTC
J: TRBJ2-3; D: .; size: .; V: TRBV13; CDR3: CASSPRGGTTDTQYF; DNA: TGTGCCAGCAGCCCAAGGGGCGGGACCACAGATACGCAGTATTTT
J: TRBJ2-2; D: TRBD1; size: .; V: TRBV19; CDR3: CASSIRDSSTGELFF; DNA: TGTGCCAGTAGTATTCGGGACAGCAGCACCGGGGAGCTGTTTTTT
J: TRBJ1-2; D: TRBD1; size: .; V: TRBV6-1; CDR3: CAITTGVYGYTF; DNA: TGTGCCATTACAACAGGGGTCTATGGCTACACCTTC
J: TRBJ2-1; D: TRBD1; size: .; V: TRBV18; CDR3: CASSPGRDSGRFNEQFF; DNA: TGTGCCAGCTCACCAGGTAGGGACAGTGGGAGATTCAATGAGCAGTTCTTC
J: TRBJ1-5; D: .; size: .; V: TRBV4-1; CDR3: CASSQGWGEGQPQHF; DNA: TGCGCCAGCAGCCAAGGATGGGGCGAAGGTCAGCCCCAGCATTTT
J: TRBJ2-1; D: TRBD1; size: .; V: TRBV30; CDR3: CAWRDRGTYNEQFF; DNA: TGTGCCTGGAGGGACAGGGGTACCTACAATGAGCAGTTCTTC
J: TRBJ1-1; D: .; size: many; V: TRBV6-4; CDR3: CASSEGENTEAFF; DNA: TGTGCCAGCAGTGAAGGGGAGAACACTGAAGCTTTCTTT
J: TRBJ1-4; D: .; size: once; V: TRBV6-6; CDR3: CASTDTPNEKLFF; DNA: TGTGCCAGCACCGACACCCCTAATGAAAAACTGTTTTTT
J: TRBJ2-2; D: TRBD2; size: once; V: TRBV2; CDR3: CASGLAGGRGNTGELFF; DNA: TGTGCCAGCGGTTTAGCGGGGGGGCGCGGGAACACCGGGGAGCTGTTTTTT
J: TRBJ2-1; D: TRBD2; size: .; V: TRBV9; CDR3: CASSVPSSGGARDEQFF; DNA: TGTGCCAGCAGCGTACCCTCAAGCGGGGGGGCCAGGGATGAGCAGTTCTTC
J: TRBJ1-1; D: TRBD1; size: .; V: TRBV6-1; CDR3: CASSQGGNTEAFF; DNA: TGTGCCAGCAGTCAGGGGGGGAACACTGAAGCTTTCTTT
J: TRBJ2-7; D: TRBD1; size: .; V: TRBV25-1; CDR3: CASSDGDSQSYEQYF; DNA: TGTGCCAGCAGTGACGGGGACAGCCAGTCCTACGAGCAGTACTTC
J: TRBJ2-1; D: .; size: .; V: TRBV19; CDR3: CASSIGGDYNEQFF; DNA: TGTGCCAGTAGTATAGGGGGGGATTACAATGAGCAGTTCTTC